This T cell receptor (beta chain) was sequenced for a study of cytomegalovirus exposure and HLA in healthy donors. The study, taken as a whole, reports: Within an earlier analysis, most TCR beta V segments proved productive either about 90% or about 30% of the time. Across donors, presence/absence analyses took sequencing depth to be roughly uniform. Rare TCR sequences predominated, though certain public TCRs were found in many donors. Using a false discovery rate of 0.05, a later analysis showed that 16,951 TCR beta sequences were associated with HLA alleles.

Germline CDR1 SGHRS, CDR2 YFSETQ. The CDR3 extends over 12 amino acids. The ends were cut back, 0 bases at V and 13 bases at J, with 10 bases in the middle. The PCR made use of 60 Vbeta and 13 Jbeta primers. This table comes from immunoSEQ multiplex PCR, and its TCRdb copy is limited to in-frame clones, with some not included. Of about 180,000 clones in the sample, about 80% were seen once. Concerning this clone: No antigen is known for it.

This chain links TRBV5-1 with TRBJ2-2; no reliable D call. The source material was PBMCs. The TCR originated in a man between 40 and 49 years old in good health and CMV-seronegative. In DNA form, the CDR3 reads TGCGCCAGCAGCTTGGGGCTAGAAGGGCTGTTTTTT. Protein sequence: CASSLGLEGLFF.